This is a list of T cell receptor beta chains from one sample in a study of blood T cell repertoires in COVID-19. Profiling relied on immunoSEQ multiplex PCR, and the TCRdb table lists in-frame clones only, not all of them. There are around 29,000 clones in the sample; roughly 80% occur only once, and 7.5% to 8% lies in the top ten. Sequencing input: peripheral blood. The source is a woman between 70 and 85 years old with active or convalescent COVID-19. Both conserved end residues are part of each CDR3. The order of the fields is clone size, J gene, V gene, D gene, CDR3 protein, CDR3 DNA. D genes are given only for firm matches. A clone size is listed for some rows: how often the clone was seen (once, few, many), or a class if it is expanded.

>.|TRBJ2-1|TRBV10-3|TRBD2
CAISLGTSADNEQFF
TGTGCCATCAGCCTCGGGACTAGCGCCGACAATGAGCAGTTCTTC
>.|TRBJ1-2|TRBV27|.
CASSPISPFGQKAYGYTF
TGTGCCAGCAGTCCAATATCCCCATTTGGGCAGAAAGCCTATGGCTACACCTTC
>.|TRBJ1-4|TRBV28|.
CASSAYEKLFF
TGTGCCAGCAGTGCGTATGAAAAACTGTTTTTT
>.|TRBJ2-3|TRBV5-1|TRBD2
CASRSGLAASTDTQYF
TGCGCCAGCAGATCGGGACTAGCGGCTAGCACAGATACGCAGTATTTT
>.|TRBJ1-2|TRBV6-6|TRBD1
CASSQRPGQRVVYGYTF
TGTGCCAGCAGTCAGAGGCCGGGACAGCGCGTAGTCTATGGCTACACCTTC
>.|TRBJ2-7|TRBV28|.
CAIVGRGLGPYEQYF
TGTGCCATCGTTGGACGGGGGTTAGGTCCCTACGAGCAGTACTTC
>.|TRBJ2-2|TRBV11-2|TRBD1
CASSLMGQGANTGELFF
TGTGCCAGCAGCCTCATGGGGCAGGGGGCGAACACCGGGGAGCTGTTTTTT
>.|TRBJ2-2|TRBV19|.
CASSTPGAGTGELFF
TGTGCCAGTAGTACCCCAGGGGCGGGCACCGGGGAGCTGTTTTTT
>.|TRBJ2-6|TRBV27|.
CASSLSGRGHVLTF
TGTGCCAGCAGTTTATCCGGGAGAGGACACGTCCTGACTTTC
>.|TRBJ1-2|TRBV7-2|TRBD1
CASSQGQSNYGYTF
TGTGCCAGCAGCCAGGGACAGTCTAACTATGGCTACACCTTC
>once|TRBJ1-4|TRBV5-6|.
CASSLRGGANEKLFF
TGTGCCAGCAGTCTGAGAGGGGGTGCTAATGAAAAACTGTTTTTT
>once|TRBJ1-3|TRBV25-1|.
CASSADISISGNTIYF
TGTGCCAGCAGTGCGGACATATCCATCTCTGGAAACACCATATATTTT